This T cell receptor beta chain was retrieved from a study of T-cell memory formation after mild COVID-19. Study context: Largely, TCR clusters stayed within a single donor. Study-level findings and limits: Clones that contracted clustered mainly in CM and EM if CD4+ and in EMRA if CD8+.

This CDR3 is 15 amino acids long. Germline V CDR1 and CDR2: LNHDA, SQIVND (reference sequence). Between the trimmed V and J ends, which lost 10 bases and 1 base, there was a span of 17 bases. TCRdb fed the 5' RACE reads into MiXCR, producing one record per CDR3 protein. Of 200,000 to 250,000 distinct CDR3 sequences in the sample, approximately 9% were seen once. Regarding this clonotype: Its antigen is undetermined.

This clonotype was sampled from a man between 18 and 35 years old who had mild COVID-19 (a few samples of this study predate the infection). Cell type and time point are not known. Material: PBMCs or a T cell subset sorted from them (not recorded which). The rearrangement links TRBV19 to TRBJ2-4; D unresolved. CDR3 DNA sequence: TGTGCCACCCATGTTTTCGGGCTGGCCAAAAACATTCAGTACTTC. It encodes CATHVFGLAKNIQYF.